The 15 T cell receptor beta chains below come from one sample, sequenced in a study of Graves' ophthalmopathy and Graves' hyperthyroidism. Researchers took RNA transcripts and amplified TCR beta CDR3 regions from them. The workflow started with a first-round RT-PCR run with HTBI primers and then moved on to a second-round multiplex PCR. TCRdb independently ran MiXCR on the multiplex PCR reads; one entry per CDR3 protein. The sample lists approximately 640,000 distinct CDR3 sequences, about 41% seen once, with more than 2.5% in the top ten. The sample comprised peripheral blood. The source of these receptors is an adult man with Graves' ophthalmopathy.

The sample holds many counts of this clonotype. An end of the junction does not agree with germline; a read error may underlie this. CDR3: CASSLAPGNTIYF. CDR3 DNA sequence: TGTGCTAGCAGCTTAGCGCCTGGAAACACCATATATTTT. The rearrangement joins TRBV7-7 to TRBJ1-3; D not certain. Germline V gene sequence: CDR1 SSHAT, CDR2 FNYEAQ (reference sequence). This CDR3 is built from 13 residues. Filled out from reference TRBV7-7 and TRBJ1-3, the complete variable domain reads GAGVSQSPRYKVTKRGQDVTLRCDPISSHATLYWYQQALGQGPEFLTYFNYEAQPDKSGLPSDRFSAERPEGSISTLTIQRTEQRDSAMYRCASSLAPGNTIYFGEGSWLTVV.

This clonotype was recorded many times. DNA of the CDR3: TGCGCCAGCAGCCAACTGACAGGGGTGCATTCACCCCTCCACTTT. Translating gives CASSQLTGVHSPLHF. The rearrangement links TRBV4-3 to TRBJ1-6, with TRBD1 matching 8 bases. Germline loops: CDR1 LGHNA, CDR2 YSLEER. V shed 2 bases and J 8 bases; nucleotides not matched to a gene: 5. The CDR3 totals 15 residues.

Of note for this clonotype: One end of the junction varies from germline; a read error may be responsible. The chain joins TRBV10-3 to TRBJ2-7, with unresolved D. CDR1 is ENHRY, CDR2 SYGVKD, per germline. The CDR3 spans 15 residues. The CDR3 DNA follows: TGTGCCAGCAGTTTATCGATTGACAACTCCTACGAGCAGTACTTC. It yields the protein CASSLSIDNSYEQYF.

At least ten counts were recorded for this clonotype. The J gene is TRBJ1-2, the V gene TRBV12-3 or TRBV12-4; the D is unclear. V was clipped by 7 bases and J by 1 base, with 4 bases between them. CDR3 length: 11 residues. The CDR3 region is CASMDNYGYTF. In DNA form, the CDR3 reads TGTGCCAGCATGGATAACTATGGCTACACCTTC.

There are many counts of this clonotype. J is TRBJ1-3 and V is TRBV10-3; maybe TRBD1 (5 bases). This CDR3 region has 15 residues. V was cut by 6 bases and J by 3 bases, with 15 bases left in between. The germline CDR1 and CDR2 sequences are ENHRY and SYGVKD. CDR3 DNA sequence: TGTGCCATCAGCTCCCAGCAGGGCGGTGGAAACACCATATATTTT. Translation: CAISSQQGGGNTIYF.

V usage is TRBV7-2 and J usage is TRBJ2-1, with D tentatively TRBD1 (7 bases). The germline CDR1 and CDR2 sequences are SGHTA and FQGNSA. V lost 6 bases to trimming and J lost 2 bases, with 14 bases between them. The CDR3 has 15 residues. The CDR3 here is CASRTGDRPYNEQFF. Here the CDR3 DNA reads TGTGCCAGCAGAACGGGGGACAGACCCTACAATGAGCAGTTCTTC.

This clonotype has ten or more counts. The gene calls are TRBV6-1 and TRBJ2-5; weak D call: TRBD1 (5 bases). There are 14 residues in the CDR3. Germline V gene sequence: CDR1 MNHNS, CDR2 SASEGT. Trimming left V 3 bases short and J 2 bases short, with 10 bases between. The CDR3 DNA reads TGTGCCAGCAGTGAGGGCGCAGGGCAAGAGACCCAGTACTTC. Amino acid sequence: CASSEGAGQETQYF.

The chain joins TRBV6-5 to TRBJ1-1; possible D gene TRBD1, 6 bases. Trimming took off 2 bases at V and 0 bases at J, with 19 bases between the two ends. In germline, CDR1 is MNHEY, CDR2 SVGAGI. CDR3 length: 18 amino acids. The CDR3 bases are TGTGCCAGCAGTTACAGGCCATGGGGGGCCGGCATGAACACTGAAGCTTTCTTT. Protein: CASSYRPWGAGMNTEAFF.

The chain carries TRBV15 and TRBJ1-2; possibly TRBD1 for D (6 bases). V shed 3 bases and J shed 3 bases, with 14 bases lying between them. CDR3 size: 15 residues. Germline CDR1 is LNHNV and CDR2 is YYDKDF (reference sequence). The CDR3 sequence is CATSSSGVKDYGYTF. The CDR3 coding sequence is TGTGCCACCAGCAGCTCAGGGGTAAAGGACTATGGCTACACCTTC.

This clonotype was recorded at least ten times. The rearrangement links TRBV7-8 to TRBJ1-4; D perhaps matches TRBD1 (5 bases). Germline V lookup: CDR1 SGHVS, CDR2 FQNEAQ. This CDR3 spans 15 amino acids. The ends were cut back, 2 bases at V and 8 bases at J, with 15 bases in the middle. CDR3 DNA sequence: TGTGCCAGCAGCTTACAATGGGGGGATGGGGAAAAACTGTTTTTT. Amino acids: CASSLQWGDGEKLFF.

The gene calls are TRBV7-9 and TRBJ2-2; the D gene could be TRBD1 or TRBD2 (6 bases each). Per the germline V gene, CDR1 is SEHNR and CDR2 is FQNEAQ (reference sequence). V was clipped by 1 base and J by 2 bases, with 11 bases between them. There are 16 residues in the CDR3. CDR3 region: CASSLGGARNTGELFF. CDR3 DNA sequence: TGTGCCAGCAGCTTAGGGGGGGCGCGTAACACCGGGGAGCTGTTTTTT.

This clonotype was recorded at least ten times. The chain carries TRBV19 and TRBJ1-5, with 8 bases fitting TRBD1. This CDR3 has 17 residues. In germline, CDR1 is LNHDA, CDR2 SQIVND (reference sequence). With V trimmed by 1 base and J by 2 bases, 7 bases remained unmatched. This chain's CDR3 is CASSIGNRGFGNQPQHF. The CDR3, as DNA: TGTGCCAGTAGTATAGGCAACAGGGGGTTCGGCAATCAGCCCCAGCATTTT.

The chain uses TRBV7-9 and TRBJ1-4; D uncertain. Trimming left V 2 bases short and J 8 bases short, with 21 bases between. Germline-derived CDR1 and CDR2 are SEHNR and FQNEAQ (reference sequence). The CDR3 spans 17 residues. CDR3 sequence: CASSLPFSGDFREKLFF. DNA for the CDR3: TGTGCCAGCAGCTTACCTTTCAGCGGGGATTTCAGGGAAAAACTGTTTTTT.

This clonotype was counted many times. This chain's CDR3 is CASLTGSYEQYF. CDR3 in DNA: TGTGCCAGCCTGACAGGCTCCTACGAGCAGTACTTC. The rearrangement uses TRBV2 and TRBJ2-7, with a tentative D call TRBD1 (6 bases). V was clipped by 8 bases and J by 0 bases, with 8 bases between them. Germline CDR1 is SNHLY and CDR2 is FYNNEI. The CDR3 sequence is 12 residues long. Full variable domain (rest looked up from reference TRBV2 and TRBJ2-7): EPEVTQTPSHQVTQMGQEVILRCVPISNHLYFYWYRQILGQKVEFLVSFYNNEISEKSEIFDDQFSVERPDGSNFTLKIRSTKLEDSAMYFCASLTGSYEQYFGPGTRLTVT.

This clonotype appeared a few times. The chain employs TRBV24-1 and TRBJ2-7; D gene ambiguous. V was clipped by 3 bases and J by 7 bases, with 9 bases between them. The CDR3 totals 12 residues. In germline, CDR1 is KGHDR, CDR2 SFDVKD. DNA for the CDR3: TGTGCCACCAGTGATCACCCAGGAGAGCAGTACTTC. Amino acids: CATSDHPGEQYF.